This entry concerns a single T cell receptor (beta chain). Its antigen is still unknown. No much larger clone exists at a distance of one base, and base qualities are not known. The library was generated by the immunoSEQ multiplex PCR assay. Drawn from immuneACCESS, this table holds only the in-frame rearrangements with V and J called that TCRdb kept. Clones are partly lost; checked studies trace under half to an unresolved V gene and leave the rest unexplained. The sample table shows about 67,000 clones, and 91% are seen once. The ten most abundant clones make up almost 1.5% of the sample. There are 14 amino acids in the CDR3, from cysteine to phenylalanine inclusive. The read is trimmed to its CDR3 DNA, 42 bases read in frame from base 1. Based on the germline V gene (reference sequence), the CDR1 and CDR2 sequences are LNHDA and SQIVND. The junction shows trimming of 11 bases on V and 0 bases on J, plus 13 bases between the germline ends.

The sample belongs to a study of T cell changes during pregnancy in multiple sclerosis (dated by TCRdb to the late 2010s). About the full investigation: Changes in the T cell repertoire over the course of pregnancy were examined in this study in women with multiple sclerosis.

The receptor comes from a female donor with multiple sclerosis, enrolled in a pregnancy study. Sample: peripheral blood, taken in the second trimester of pregnancy. This receptor chain uses TRBV19 and TRBJ1-4; the D gene identity is not certain. The CDR3 has the sequence CAARSGATNEKLFF. Here is the DNA: TGTGCCGCCCGCTCCGGAGCAACTAATGAAAAACTGTTTTTT.